This T cell receptor beta chain stems from a study of blood T cell repertoires in COVID-19. Study at large: Specimens from acute and convalescent COVID-19 originated in the United States, Italy and Spain. The cDNA or gDNA used as material had been derived from T cells, B-cell-depleted T cells, or PBMCs.

Authors' data handling: Amplifying reference gene primers gave estimates of nucleated cell counts. Profiled with immunoSEQ multiplex PCR; TCRdb holds only in-frame clones, not every one. V, J and clone size are taken as reported in that table, and D and trimming were inferred from the DNA itself. The sample has over 150,000 clones, 70% to 90% seen once. Seattle patients were enrolled during active infection and followed longitudinally. Sequencing used peripheral blood. This receptor was taken from a man in his forties or fifties with COVID-19, enrolled during active disease.

The CDR3: CASSPLNEKLFF. CDR3 bases: TGTGCCAGCAGTCCTCTCAATGAAAAACTGTTTTTT. The chain has TRBV6-7 and TRBJ1-4; D ambiguous. TRBV6-7 is an ORF for which the function is uncertain. The CDR3 loop spans 12 amino acids. V lost 5 bases and J lost 5, with 6 bases in between.